This T cell receptor beta chain comes out of a study of T cell clonotyping in hematopoietic cell transplantation. Broader study findings: Few recipient clonotypes overlapped donors; over 97% were de novo at given depth. After transplant, recipient diversity fell while pathologically expanded clonotypes grew through day 180. No sorting was done, leaving CD4 and CD8 contributions mixed.

The protocol was immunoSEQ multiplex PCR, while the TCRdb copy is restricted to in-frame clones and leaves out a portion. There are about 4,800 clones in the sample; about 93% occur only once, and over 5.5% lies in the top ten. Per the germline V gene, CDR1 is SGDLS and CDR2 is YYNGEE. V lost 2 bases, J lost 5 bases, and 6 bases stayed unmatched. The length of the CDR3 is 14 residues. With respect to this clone: Its target is unknown.

Samples: about 28 days before transplant, then days 30, 100 and 180 after. The sequencing here drew on PBMCs, taken 180 days after allogeneic stem cell transplant. This receptor was obtained from a male patient aged 60-70 years who had an allogeneic stem cell transplant from a related donor, so the T cells may come from the graft donor. Some clones in this sample may be carry-over from other donors' samples. The chain joins TRBV9 to TRBJ1-1; 7 bases are a match to TRBD1. As DNA, the CDR3 is TGTGCCAGCAGCGTCGGGACAGCCGGGACTGAAGCTTTCTTT. Amino acids: CASSVGTAGTEAFF.